Shown below are 17 T cell receptor beta chains from a single sample sequenced in a study of identical twins. Each CDR3 protein gets one entry after TCRdb re-called the 5' RACE reads with MiXCR. The sample gives 600,000 to 800,000 distinct CDR3 sequences, 20% to 25% of which show up once; approximately 4.3% is in the top ten. These sequences were also reported in another study, on T cells expressing NK-cell markers.

Sample: PBMCs. Receptors were obtained from a woman aged 18-35 years in good health.

This clonotype has just a few counts. Written as DNA, the CDR3 is TGTGCCACCAGCCCCTCCGGGACTAGCGGGATCGATACGCAGTATTTT. Encoded protein: CATSPSGTSGIDTQYF. The rearrangement uses TRBV24-1 and TRBJ2-3; 13 bases map to TRBD2. The V gene end was trimmed by 7 bases and the J gene end by 6 bases; junction bases not matched to a gene: 9. CDR1 KGHDR and CDR2 SFDVKD come from the germline V gene. There are 16 residues in the CDR3.

This clonotype occurred many times. This sequence joins TRBV5-6 and TRBJ2-1; D unclear. The germline V gene encodes CDR1 SGHDT and CDR2 YYEEEE. Deletions cut 0 bases from V and 2 bases from J, with 15 bases between. The CDR3 has 17 amino acids. In nucleotides, the CDR3 is TGTGCCAGCAGCTTGGAGACAATCGACCGGCCCTACAATGAGCAGTTCTTC. It specifies CASSLETIDRPYNEQFF. Combining the CDR3 with reference TRBV5-6 and TRBJ2-1 gives the whole variable domain DAGVTQSPTHLIKTRGQQVTLRCSPKSGHDTVSWYQQALGQGPQFIFQYYEEEERQRGNFPDRFSGHQFPNYSSELNVNALLLGDSALYLCASSLETIDRPYNEQFFGPGTRLTVL.

This chain uses TRBV12-3 or TRBV12-4 with TRBJ1-1; D is unclear. This CDR3 is 14 amino acids long. V lost 5 bases, J lost 1 base, and 11 bases lay in between. In DNA, the CDR3 is TGTGCCAGCAGTGGACGGAACTCGAACACTGAAGCTTTCTTT. Translation gives CASSGRNSNTEAFF.

The chain carries TRBV12-3 or TRBV12-4 and TRBJ2-4; TRBD1 is a possible D gene (6 bases). V was pared by 4 bases and J by 10 bases, with 8 bases between. The CDR3 has 11 amino acids. The CDR3 DNA follows: TGTGCCAGCAGTTCCGGACAGATTCAGTACTTC. It encodes CASSSGQIQYF.

The chain carries TRBV6-1 and TRBJ1-2; 8 bases match TRBD1. The CDR3 loop spans 14 amino acids. Looked up from germline, CDR1 is MNHNS and CDR2 is SASEGT. V gave up 4 bases and J gave up 5 bases; unmatched junction bases: 6. In nucleotides, the CDR3 is TGTGCCAGCAGTGGGCCGGGACAGGCATATGGCTACACCTTC. Its translation is CASSGPGQAYGYTF.

The chain carries TRBV20-1 and TRBJ2-7; D gene ambiguous. The germline V gene encodes CDR1 DFQATT and CDR2 SNEGSKA (reference sequence). The CDR3 sequence is 14 residues long. Trimming left V 1 base short and J 2 bases short, with 12 bases between. CDR3 protein: CSARVWGKPYEQYF. In DNA form, the CDR3 reads TGCAGTGCTAGAGTATGGGGAAAACCCTACGAGCAGTACTTC.

The gene calls are TRBV5-1 and TRBJ1-2, with D maybe TRBD1 (6 bases). CDR3 length: 14 amino acids. The germline V gene has CDR1 SGHRS and CDR2 YFSETQ. Trimming pared 6 bases from V and 4 bases from J, leaving 16 bases between. The DNA for the CDR3 is TGCGCCAGCACGCCGACCGGACAGACCTATGGCTACACCTTC. Translation gives CASTPTGQTYGYTF.

This clonotype came up many times. This chain uses TRBV9 with TRBJ2-3; D remains ambiguous. CDR1 and CDR2 (germline): SGDLS, YYNGEE. Trimming shortened V by 3 bases and J by 1 base, and 15 bases separated the two germline ends. This CDR3 has 16 residues. The CDR3, as DNA: TGTGCCAGCAGCGGACCCCAGAGCAGAGGCACAGATACGCAGTATTTT. This codes for CASSGPQSRGTDTQYF.

This clonotype was detected only once. J is TRBJ2-5 and V is TRBV27; a possible D gene is TRBD1 (6 bases). Per germline, CDR1 MNHEY and CDR2 SMNVEV (reference sequence). Between the trimmed V and J ends, which lost 5 bases and 5 bases, there was a span of 18 bases. The CDR3 runs 15 residues. In DNA, the CDR3 is TGTGCCAGCAGTAATATCCTACAGGGTATTGAGACCCAGTACTTC. Its protein product is CASSNILQGIETQYF.

This clonotype was found many times. The chain uses TRBV3-1 and TRBJ2-5, with a possible D match to TRBD2 (6 bases). Germline-derived CDR1 and CDR2 are LGHDT and YNNKEL (reference sequence). The CDR3 sequence is 16 residues long. The V end was cut by 2 bases, the J end by 3 bases, with 16 bases between. The CDR3 coding sequence is TGTGCCAGCAGCCAACCCGTCTGGGGGGTTAAAGAGACCCAGTACTTC. Encoded protein: CASSQPVWGVKETQYF.

This clonotype has only a few counts. This chain joins TRBV20-1 and TRBJ2-1; D unclear. The CDR3 contains 12 residues. V lost 3 bases and J lost 4, with 7 bases in between. Germline V gene sequence: CDR1 DFQATT, CDR2 SNEGSKA (reference sequence). CDR3 nucleotides: TGCAGTGCTAGTAGCATTTACAATGAGCAGTTCTTC. Its protein is CSASSIYNEQFF.

The chain has TRBV3-1 and TRBJ2-5; unclear D gene. Germline CDR1 LGHDT, CDR2 YNNKEL (reference sequence). The V end was cut by 4 bases, the J end by 5 bases, with 14 bases between. The CDR3 is made up of 14 amino acids. CDR3 in amino acids: CASSLKGLVETQYF. CDR3 nucleotide sequence: TGTGCCAGCAGCCTCAAAGGGCTAGTGGAGACCCAGTACTTC.

The CDR3 spells CASSFTSGASYEQYF. The CDR3 DNA reads TGTGCCAGCAGTTTCACTAGCGGGGCATCCTACGAGCAGTACTTC. This sequence joins TRBV27 and TRBJ2-7, with TRBD2 identical over 10 bases. Germline values: CDR1 MNHEY, CDR2 SMNVEV (reference sequence). The CDR3 extends over 15 amino acids. The trim removed 3 bases at V and 1 base at J, leaving 3 bases unmatched.

The J gene is TRBJ2-7, the V gene TRBV12-3 or TRBV12-4; TRBD1 matches at 7 bases. The V gene end was trimmed by 4 bases and the J gene end by 2 bases; junction bases not matched to a gene: 5. The CDR3 loop spans 14 amino acids. The CDR3 spells CASSSWDRPYEQYF. The CDR3 bases are TGTGCCAGCAGTTCTTGGGACAGACCCTACGAGCAGTACTTC.

In this sample, this clonotype turned up many times. The chain employs TRBV15 and TRBJ1-1; no firm D call. The V gene lost 0 bases and the J gene lost 5 bases, with 7 bases spanning the gap. CDR3 length equals 13 residues. Germline CDR1 LNHNV, CDR2 YYDKDF (reference sequence). The DNA for the CDR3 is TGTGCCACCAGCAGAGAGCGAGGAACTGAAGCTTTCTTT. Translating gives CATSRERGTEAFF.

This clonotype was observed at least ten times. This chain uses TRBV7-9 with TRBJ2-1; D is unclear. Trimming left V 4 bases short and J 12 bases short, with 16 bases between. This CDR3 has 13 amino acids. CDR1 is SEHNR, CDR2 FQNEAQ, per germline (reference sequence). The CDR3, as DNA: TGTGCCAGCAGCTCAAGGGTCAGCCATGGGCAGTTCTTC. Amino acid sequence: CASSSRVSHGQFF.

The genes are TRBV20-1 and TRBJ1-1, with D tentatively TRBD1 (6 bases). Looked up from germline, CDR1 is DFQATT and CDR2 is SNEGSKA (reference sequence). V lost 6 bases and J 4 bases, leaving 15 bases between the germline ends. This CDR3 contains 13 residues. This CDR3 reads CSARRQVITEAFF. The CDR3 DNA follows: TGCAGTGCCCGGAGACAGGTTATCACTGAAGCTTTCTTT.